Below are 30 T cell receptor beta chains sequenced from a single sample in a study of CD4 T cells in relation to SARS-CoV-2 and coronaviruses. Their specific antigens are unknown. The unexposed donors gave CD4+ T cells in about 2011-2019, prior to COVID-19. The cells were cultured for 10 days before CD4+ T cells were isolated. The protocol was immunoSEQ multiplex PCR, while the TCRdb copy is restricted to in-frame clones and leaves out a portion. The table records under 20,000 clones, roughly four fifths of them present only once. The specimen sequenced was CD4+ T cells from PBMCs, cultured in vitro. These receptor sequences come from a human donor in good health.

V usage is TRBV5-6 and J usage is TRBJ2-1, with D possibly being TRBD1 (6 bases). The CDR3 consists of 13 residues. Trimming took 5 bases from V and 9 from J, leaving 15 bases between them. CDR1 and CDR2 (germline): SGHDT, YYEEEE. The CDR3 protein is CASSPGQWVEQFF. DNA of the CDR3: TGTGCCAGCAGTCCGGGACAATGGGTTGAGCAGTTCTTC. The variable domain in full, with the rest retrieved from reference TRBV5-6 and TRBJ2-1, is DAGVTQSPTHLIKTRGQQVTLRCSPKSGHDTVSWYQQALGQGPQFIFQYYEEEERQRGNFPDRFSGHQFPNYSSELNVNALLLGDSALYLCASSPGQWVEQFFGPGTRLTVL.

J is TRBJ2-4 and V is TRBV4-3, with D perhaps being TRBD1 or TRBD2 (6 bases each). Germline lookup yields CDR1 LGHNA and CDR2 YSLEER. The CDR3 runs to 15 residues. The germline V and J ends were trimmed by 0 bases and 7 bases, with 13 bases remaining between them. CDR3 DNA sequence: TGCGCCAGCAGCCAAGATCCGGGGGCCGGGAACATTCAGTACTTC. Translation: CASSQDPGAGNIQYF.

In DNA, the CDR3 is TGTGCCAGCAGCTTAGGCGGAGGCTCCTACAATGAGCAGTTCTTC. Translation: CASSLGGGSYNEQFF. J is TRBJ2-1 and V is TRBV11-2, with D possibly being TRBD2 (5 bases). The germline gives CDR1 SGHAT, CDR2 FQNNGV. CDR3 size: 15 residues. V was pared by 1 base and J by 0 bases, with 7 bases between.

The chain joins TRBV11-2 to TRBJ2-2; D remains unclear. V shed 5 bases and J shed 5 bases, with 9 bases lying between them. Germline CDR1 is SGHAT and CDR2 is FQNNGV. This CDR3 region has 13 residues. This chain's CDR3 is CASSPSATGELFF. DNA of the CDR3: TGTGCCAGCAGCCCTTCCGCTACCGGGGAGCTGTTTTTT. Full variable domain (rest looked up from reference TRBV11-2 and TRBJ2-2): EAGVAQSPRYKIIEKRQSVAFWCNPISGHATLYWYQQILGQGPKLLIQFQNNGVVDDSQLPKDRFSAERLKGVDSTLKIQPAKLEDSAVYLCASSPSATGELFFGEGSRLTVL.

This clone was seen a single time. The gene calls are TRBV10-3 and TRBJ1-1; D gene uncertain. Deletions cut 4 bases from V and 1 base from J, with 31 bases between. Per the germline V gene, CDR1 is ENHRY and CDR2 is SYGVKD. The CDR3 is 21 amino acids. The CDR3 DNA follows: TGTGCCATCAGTGGGAAAAAAATTGGGTCCGCCCGGGTCGGACGGAACACTGAAGCTTTCTTT. This gives the protein CAISGKKIGSARVGRNTEAFF.

V and J are TRBV6-5 and TRBJ1-2; 8 bases fit TRBD1. Germline loops: CDR1 MNHEY, CDR2 SVGAGI. The CDR3 has 13 residues. Trimming removed 7 bases from V and 6 bases from J; junction bases left unmatched: 7. CDR3 amino acids: CASTPGQAHGYTF. The CDR3 DNA reads as TGTGCCAGCACCCCGGGACAGGCCCATGGCTACACCTTC.

V gene TRBV10-3 combines with J gene TRBJ2-2, with 11 bases lining up with TRBD1. The V and J ends lost 10 bases and 7 bases, in that order; junction bases with no gene match: 8. Germline-derived CDR1 and CDR2 are ENHRY and SYGVKD. The CDR3 loop spans 14 amino acids. CDR3 protein: CASTGQGDGGELFF. The DNA of the CDR3 is TGTGCCAGCACGGGACAGGGGGATGGCGGGGAGCTGTTTTTT.

The rearrangement uses TRBV3-1 (or the pseudogene TRBV3-2) and TRBJ1-4, with D possibly TRBD1 on 5 matching bases. The V gene's germline CDR1 is LGHDT and CDR2 YNNKEL (reference sequence). The ends were cut back, 4 bases at V and 0 bases at J, with 15 bases in the middle. The CDR3 has 17 amino acids. CDR3 in amino acids: CASSPGQPIATNEKLFF. The CDR3 nucleotides read TGTGCCAGCAGCCCGGGGCAGCCGATAGCAACTAATGAAAAACTGTTTTTT.

J is TRBJ2-2 and V is TRBV7-2; D gene uncertain. Looked up from germline, CDR1 is SGHTA and CDR2 is FQGNSA. The CDR3 totals 13 residues. Trimming took 2 bases from V and 6 from J, leaving 7 bases between them. The DNA of the CDR3 is TGTGCCAGCAGCTTAATGGCGTCCGGGGAGCTGTTTTTT. Residues: CASSLMASGELFF.

The rearrangement joins TRBV7-9 to TRBJ1-2; 8 positions match TRBD1. Losses at the gene ends were 5 bases for V and 5 bases for J; bases not matched to a gene: 7. Germline V CDR1 and CDR2: SEHNR, FQNEAQ (reference sequence). This CDR3 spans 14 amino acids. CDR3 DNA sequence: TGTGCCAGCAGCCCTGGACAGGGCCTTTATGGCTACACCTTC. This translates into CASSPGQGLYGYTF.

This clone was seen just once. This chain uses TRBV4-2 with TRBJ1-5; D is unclear. The germline V gene encodes CDR1 LGHNA and CDR2 YNFKEQ. This CDR3 spans 16 amino acids. Trimming stripped 1 base from V and 6 bases from J, with 16 bases between. The CDR3 DNA is TGTGCCAGCAGCCAAGTCCTGTTGTTAGGATTTCAGCCCCAGCATTTT. Protein product: CASSQVLLLGFQPQHF.

This sequence joins TRBV7-3 and TRBJ1-1; a weak D match, TRBD1 (5 bases). Trimming shortened V by 5 bases and J by 7 bases, and 14 bases separated the two germline ends. The germline gives CDR1 SGHTA, CDR2 FQGTGA. This CDR3 comprises 13 residues. The CDR3 region has the DNA TGTGCCAGCAGCCAAGGGGCAGGCGGTGAAGCTTTCTTT. It is translated as CASSQGAGGEAFF.

The chain uses TRBV7-2 and TRBJ1-5; tentative D call: TRBD1 (5 bases). V was clipped by 5 bases and J by 0 bases, with 20 bases between them. CDR3 size: 18 residues. The germline V gene has CDR1 SGHTA and CDR2 FQGNSA. CDR3 DNA sequence: TGTGCCAGCAGCATCAGAATAGGGGACCCTTATAGCAATCAGCCCCAGCATTTT. Translation gives CASSIRIGDPYSNQPQHF.

The gene calls are TRBV18 and TRBJ1-5; D unresolved. This CDR3 region has 17 residues. The germline V and J ends were trimmed by 0 bases and 2 bases, with 14 bases remaining between them. Germline CDR1 is KGHSH and CDR2 is LQKENI. In DNA, the CDR3 is TGTGCCAGCTCACCACCGGGAGGGATTGGGGGCAATCAGCCCCAGCATTTT. Translating gives CASSPPGGIGGNQPQHF.

J is TRBJ2-3 and V is TRBV6-4; 15 positions agree with TRBD2. The CDR3 runs 15 residues. The V and J ends lost 2 bases and 6 bases, in that order; junction bases with no gene match: 0. The germline CDR1 and CDR2 sequences are MRHNA and SNTAGT. The CDR3 DNA sequence: TGTGCCAGCAGTGACGGGACTAGCGGGGGGGATACGCAGTATTTT. Its protein is CASSDGTSGGDTQYF.

The chain links TRBV5-4 to TRBJ2-7; 14 positions agree with TRBD2. Germline V lookup: CDR1 SGHNT, CDR2 YYREEE (reference sequence). This CDR3 is built from 18 residues. V gave up 2 bases and J gave up 0 bases; unmatched junction bases: 7. The CDR3 protein is CASSFPGLAGGVSYEQYF. DNA for the CDR3: TGTGCCAGCAGCTTCCCCGGACTAGCGGGAGGAGTCTCCTACGAGCAGTACTTC.

This rearrangement joins TRBV4-3 to TRBJ2-3; weak D call: TRBD2 (6 bases). CDR3 length: 16 residues. Germline-derived CDR1 and CDR2 are LGHNA and YSLEER. The ends were cut back, 1 base at V and 4 bases at J, with 15 bases in the middle. The CDR3 nucleotides are TGCGCCAGCAGCCAAGGATCCCTACGGGACTCAGATACGCAGTATTTT. Amino acid sequence: CASSQGSLRDSDTQYF.

A few counts support this clone. CDR3 sequence reads: CASSPQSDRGHGGYGYTF. The DNA for the CDR3 is TGCGCCAGCAGCCCCCAATCGGACAGGGGGCATGGTGGCTATGGCTACACCTTC. This chain joins TRBV4-3 and TRBJ1-2, with 11 bases matching TRBD1. Germline-derived CDR1 and CDR2 are LGHNA and YSLEER. The J segment lost 4 bases and the V segment lost 4 bases, leaving 14 bases of the junction unmatched. This CDR3 spans 18 amino acids.

The chain joins TRBV5-1 to TRBJ1-1, with 9 bases aligning to TRBD1. CDR1 SGHRS and CDR2 YFSETQ come from the germline V gene. Trimming at V came to 0 bases and at J to 0 bases, leaving 0 bases not matched to a gene. This CDR3 is 15 amino acids long. CDR3 bases: TGCGCCAGCAGCTTGGGGGACAGGGTGAACACTGAAGCTTTCTTT. Its protein is CASSLGDRVNTEAFF.

CDR3: CASSQGSRNSPLHF. CDR3 DNA: TGTGCCAGCAGCCAAGGGTCCCGGAATTCACCCCTCCACTTT. V gene TRBV3-1 (or the pseudogene TRBV3-2) combines with J gene TRBJ1-6; D not resolved. V was shortened by 1 base and J by 7 bases, with 8 bases between the two germline ends. Germline V gene data show CDR1 as LGHDT and CDR2 as YNNKEL (reference sequence). CDR3 length: 14 residues.

About this clone itself: An end of the junction does not agree with germline; a read error may underlie this. V is TRBV6-5 and J is TRBJ1-2; D remains unclear. The germline V gene encodes CDR1 MNHEY and CDR2 SVGAGI. The CDR3 is 13 residues long. DNA of the CDR3: TGTGCCACCTCAAATTATAATAGTGGGGAAAGGGTCTTC. This gives the protein CATSNYNSGERVF.

This clone counts as large (0.1 to 1%). V and J are TRBV5-1 and TRBJ2-5; D possibly uses TRBD1 or TRBD2 (5 bases each). The CDR3 covers 13 residues. The V end lost 4 bases, the J end lost 1 base, and 8 bases lay between the germline ends. Germline loops: CDR1 SGHRS, CDR2 YFSETQ. CDR3 in DNA: TGCGCCAGCAGCAGGGACGGCCAAGAGACCCAGTACTTC. It specifies CASSRDGQETQYF.

V and J are TRBV19 and TRBJ2-3; perhaps D is TRBD1 or TRBD2 (5 bases each). V was cut by 3 bases and J by 3 bases, with 10 bases left in between. This CDR3 has 14 residues. Germline V gene sequence: CDR1 LNHDA, CDR2 SQIVND (reference sequence). In DNA, the CDR3 is TGTGCCAGTAGTATTGGGACGAGAACAGATACGCAGTATTTT. Its protein product is CASSIGTRTDTQYF. Looking up the rest from reference TRBV19 and TRBJ2-3 gives the full variable domain: DGGITQSPKYLFRKEGQNVTLSCEQNLNHDAMYWYRQDPGQGLRLIYYSQIVNDFQKGDIAEGYSVSREKKESFPLTVTSAQKNPTAFYLCASSIGTRTDTQYFGPGTRLTVL.

The V call is TRBV14, the J call TRBJ2-1; 8 bases map to TRBD1. The CDR3 has 14 residues. Germline values: CDR1 SGHDN, CDR2 FVKESK. V was clipped by 1 base and J by 9 bases; unmatched bases: 5. DNA of the CDR3: TGTGCCAGCAGCCAAGGCAGGGGGCAGGGTGAGCAGTTCTTC. Translating gives CASSQGRGQGEQFF.

This clone was seen a handful of times. The V gene is TRBV5-1, the J gene TRBJ1-2; D unresolved. Trimming took off 0 bases at V and 7 bases at J, with 7 bases between the two ends. CDR3 length equals 12 residues. Looked up from germline, CDR1 is SGHRS and CDR2 is YFSETQ. The CDR3: CASSLGVLGYTF. The DNA of the CDR3 is TGCGCCAGCAGCTTGGGTGTTCTTGGCTACACCTTC.

The DNA for the CDR3 is TGTGCCACCGCGGGGGCAACAGATACGCAGTATTTT. This encodes CATAGATDTQYF. The chain employs TRBV24-1 and TRBJ2-3; D may be TRBD2 (7 bases). CDR3 length: 12 residues. CDR1 is KGHDR and CDR2 is SFDVKD in the germline V gene. With 9 bases removed from V and 3 bases from J, the gap between germline ends came to 9 bases.

This sequence joins TRBV24-1 and TRBJ2-1; no clear D gene. The CDR3 is 13 residues long. V lost 2 bases and J lost 9, with 10 bases in between. Germline CDR1 and CDR2: KGHDR and SFDVKD. The chain's CDR3 is CATSDSSVGEQFF. CDR3 nucleotides: TGTGCCACCAGTGATTCATCGGTAGGTGAGCAGTTCTTC.

The V and J genes are TRBV11-2 and TRBJ2-7, with 7 bases aligning to TRBD1. The CDR3 covers 17 residues. V lost 0 bases to trimming and J lost 3 bases; unmatched junction nucleotides: 11. Germline V lookup: CDR1 SGHAT, CDR2 FQNNGV. The CDR3 DNA is TGTGCCAGCAGCTTAGACCGAGTCGAGTCAGGGGGCTACGAGCAGTACTTC. This codes for CASSLDRVESGGYEQYF.

This clone came up once. The rearrangement links TRBV6-1 to TRBJ2-7; D is possibly TRBD2 (5 bases). The CDR3 contains 14 residues. Germline-derived CDR1 and CDR2 are MNHNS and SASEGT. V lost 1 base and J lost 3, with 10 bases in between. The CDR3: CASSEVISDYEQYF. CDR3 in DNA: TGTGCCAGCAGTGAAGTTATTAGCGACTACGAGCAGTACTTC.

The chain is built from TRBV7-3 and TRBJ2-5; a possible D gene is TRBD1 (5 bases). The CDR3 consists of 14 residues. Per germline, CDR1 SGHTA and CDR2 FQGTGA. The V end was cut by 5 bases, the J end by 1 base, with 11 bases between. CDR3 sequence (DNA): TGTGCCAGCAGCCCAGACAGCTCCCAAGAGACCCAGTACTTC. Translation gives CASSPDSSQETQYF.